These 18 T cell receptor beta chains originate from one sample sequenced in a study of shared clonotypes between healthy human individuals. This table comes from immunoSEQ multiplex PCR, and its TCRdb copy is limited to in-frame clones, with some not included. The data show over a million clones, over 95% seen once. The source material was naive CD4+ T cells sorted from blood. Subset specified: CD45RA+ positively selected. These TCRs come from a man aged 25 to 40 in good health.

This rearrangement joins TRBV11-3 to TRBJ2-2, with D possibly matching TRBD1 (6 bases). The CDR3 is made up of 17 amino acids. Germline V gene data show CDR1 as SGHNT and CDR2 as YENEEA. The V end lost 1 base, the J end lost 5 bases, and 17 bases lay between the germline ends. This chain's CDR3 is CASSLAPVGARTGELFF. DNA for the CDR3: TGTGCCAGCAGCTTAGCCCCGGTGGGGGCGCGGACCGGGGAGCTGTTTTTT.

The chain uses TRBV2 and TRBJ2-6; the D gene is possibly TRBD1 (6 bases). The CDR3 covers 15 residues. From germline, CDR1 is SNHLY and CDR2 FYNNEI. The germline V and J ends were trimmed by 7 bases and 2 bases, with 12 bases remaining between them. CDR3 DNA: TGTGCCAGCAAAGCACAGGGTGCTGGGGCCAACGTCCTGACTTTC. It specifies CASKAQGAGANVLTF.

Note on this clone: Different DNA sequences within this sample yield the same CDR3. The chain combines TRBV9 with TRBJ1-2; 7 positions agree with TRBD1. With V trimmed by 2 bases and J by 2 bases, 6 bases remained unmatched. This CDR3 is 15 amino acids long. CDR1 is SGDLS and CDR2 is YYNGEE in the germline V gene. CDR3 in amino acids: CASSVRDSSNYGYTF. Written as DNA, the CDR3 is TGTGCCAGCAGCGTTCGGGACAGCTCAAACTATGGCTACACCTTC.

In this sample, this clone turned up once. The J gene is TRBJ2-2, the V gene TRBV30, with 7 bases matching TRBD2. Germline CDR1 is GTSNPN and CDR2 is SVGIG (reference sequence). J gave up 4 bases and V 2 bases, and 13 bases lay outside the gene matches. The CDR3 spans 17 residues. CDR3 nucleotides: TGTGCCTGGAGTTTCGGCAGGAATAGCGGGTCCACCGGGGAGCTGTTTTTT. Its protein product is CAWSFGRNSGSTGELFF.

In DNA, the CDR3 is TGTGCCGAGCAACTTACTCCCCTGGACAGGGAAAGCTCCTACGAGCAGTACTTC. It specifies CAEQLTPLDRESSYEQYF. This chain links TRBV5-5 with TRBJ2-7; 8 bases match TRBD1. The germline V gene has CDR1 SGHKS and CDR2 YYEKEE (reference sequence). The CDR3 loop spans 18 amino acids. V dropped 10 bases and J dropped 0; count of bases not matched to a gene: 21.

The chain carries TRBV2 and TRBJ2-1, with 11 bases matching TRBD2. The ends lost 6 bases at V and 4 bases at J; junction bases unmatched: 11. This CDR3 is 17 amino acids long. Germline V gene data show CDR1 as SNHLY and CDR2 as FYNNEI. The chain's CDR3 is CASSLTGLAVRYNEQFF. CDR3 in DNA: TGTGCCAGCAGCCTAACGGGACTAGCGGTTCGGTACAATGAGCAGTTCTTC.

This rearrangement joins TRBV5-6 to TRBJ2-5; 8 nucleotides align to TRBD2. The CDR3 totals 15 residues. The V and J ends lost 5 bases and 4 bases, in that order; junction bases with no gene match: 10. Per the germline V gene, CDR1 is SGHDT and CDR2 is YYEEEE. CDR3 region: CASSMRAGVVETQYF. CDR3 coding DNA: TGTGCCAGCAGTATGAGAGCGGGAGTAGTAGAGACCCAGTACTTC.

V is TRBV19 and J is TRBJ1-5, with a weak D call TRBD1 (6 bases). CDR3 length: 17 amino acids. CDR1 and CDR2 (germline): LNHDA, SQIVND (reference sequence). V was trimmed by 5 bases and J by 0 bases, leaving 17 bases between them. The CDR3 nucleotides read TGTGCCAGTAGTCCCCGGACAGTCAGCTATAGCAATCAGCCCCAGCATTTT. Translating it yields CASSPRTVSYSNQPQHF.

The rearrangement links TRBV7-2 to TRBJ2-7; 11 positions agree with TRBD2. From germline, CDR1 is SGHTA and CDR2 FQGNSA. Trimming at V came to 3 bases and at J to 3 bases, leaving 7 bases not matched to a gene. The CDR3 is 16 amino acids. Written as DNA, the CDR3 is TGTGCCAGCAGCTTCACCGGGACTAGCGGACTCTACGAGCAGTACTTC. Encoded protein: CASSFTGTSGLYEQYF.

The chain joins TRBV6-5 to TRBJ2-1; TRBD2 matches at 7 bases. The germline CDR1 and CDR2 sequences are MNHEY and SVGAGI. Trimming took 5 bases from V and 4 from J; bases not matched to a gene: 5. CDR3 length: 14 residues. CDR3 amino acids: CASSLSGPYNEQFF. The DNA of the CDR3 is TGTGCCAGCAGTCTTAGCGGGCCTTACAATGAGCAGTTCTTC.

The V call is TRBV19, the J call TRBJ2-1, with D uncertain. V lost 3 bases to trimming and J lost 0 bases, with 18 bases between them. The CDR3 loop spans 18 amino acids. The germline gives CDR1 LNHDA, CDR2 SQIVND (reference sequence). The CDR3: CASSMTEIITSSYNEQFF. The DNA of the CDR3 is TGTGCCAGTAGTATGACCGAAATAATCACGAGCTCCTACAATGAGCAGTTCTTC.

A single count supports this clone. The chain joins TRBV7-9 to TRBJ2-1; TRBD2 agrees at 7 bases. The germline V gene encodes CDR1 SEHNR and CDR2 FQNEAQ (reference sequence). V lost 2 bases, J lost 5 bases, and 6 bases stayed unmatched. This CDR3 spans 15 amino acids. The DNA for the CDR3 is TGTGCCAGCAGCTTATCGGCTAGCGGTAACAATGAGCAGTTCTTC. It encodes CASSLSASGNNEQFF.

This rearrangement joins TRBV7-3 to TRBJ2-2; 8 bases align to TRBD2. Germline loops: CDR1 SGHTA, CDR2 FQGTGA. There are 15 residues in the CDR3. V shed 3 bases and J 3 bases; nucleotides not matched to a gene: 3. CDR3 loop: CASSFNGRDTGELFF. For the CDR3, the DNA is TGTGCCAGCAGCTTTAACGGGAGGGACACCGGGGAGCTGTTTTTT.

This chain links TRBV28 with TRBJ2-7; 9 nucleotides align to TRBD2. The length of the CDR3 is 14 residues. V was pared by 7 bases and J by 5 bases, with 9 bases of the junction left unmatched. Germline values: CDR1 MDHEN, CDR2 SYDVKM. The CDR3 DNA reads as TGTGCCAGCAACCGTAGCGGGAGATCCCACGAGCAGTACTTC. Translating gives CASNRSGRSHEQYF. The full variable domain, in which reference TRBV28 and TRBJ2-7 provide the parts outside the CDR3, is DVKVTQSSRYLVKRTGEKVFLECVQDMDHENMFWYRQDPGLGLRLIYFSYDVKMKEKGDIPEGYSVSREKKERFSLILESASTNQTSMYLCASNRSGRSHEQYFGPGTRLTVT.

This rearrangement joins TRBV5-5 to TRBJ2-7, with 8 bases matching TRBD1. In germline, CDR1 is SGHKS, CDR2 YYEKEE (reference sequence). This CDR3 has 15 residues. Trimming at V came to 1 base and at J to 4 bases, leaving 7 bases not matched to a gene. CDR3 DNA: TGTGCCAGCAGCTTGAGGACAGGGAGACCTTACGAGCAGTACTTC. Translated: CASSLRTGRPYEQYF. Supplemented by reference TRBV5-5 and TRBJ2-7, the full variable domain reads DAGVTQSPTHLIKTRGQQVTLRCSPISGHKSVSWYQQVLGQGPQFIFQYYEKEERGRGNFPDRFSARQFPNYSSELNVNALLLGDSALYLCASSLRTGRPYEQYFGPGTRLTVT.

J is TRBJ2-3 and V is TRBV7-2; TRBD2 agrees at 10 bases. CDR1 SGHTA and CDR2 FQGNSA come from the germline V gene. The CDR3 consists of 17 residues. V was clipped by 4 bases and J by 8 bases; unmatched bases: 15. The CDR3 region is CASSSKLAGTRGGTQYF. CDR3 DNA sequence: TGTGCCAGCAGCTCAAAACTAGCGGGAACCCGCGGGGGTACGCAGTATTTT.

The J gene is TRBJ2-2, the V gene TRBV7-2; 12 bases map to TRBD2. The junction had 10 bases not matched to a gene; V was cut back by 1 base and J by 7 bases. The V gene's germline CDR1 is SGHTA and CDR2 FQGNSA. The CDR3 extends over 18 amino acids. The CDR3 DNA sequence: TGTGCCAGCAGCTTAGTAACGACTAGCGGGAGTACTGGCGGGGAGCTGTTTTTT. It codes for CASSLVTTSGSTGGELFF.

V and J are TRBV6-6 and TRBJ1-5, with D uncertain. CDR1 is MNHNY, CDR2 SVGAGI, per germline (reference sequence). Deletions cut 5 bases from V and 7 bases from J, with 18 bases between. There are 15 residues in the CDR3. CDR3 DNA sequence: TGTGCCAGCAGTGAGAGGCAGGTGGGTATACAGCCCCAGCATTTT. It translates to CASSERQVGIQPQHF.